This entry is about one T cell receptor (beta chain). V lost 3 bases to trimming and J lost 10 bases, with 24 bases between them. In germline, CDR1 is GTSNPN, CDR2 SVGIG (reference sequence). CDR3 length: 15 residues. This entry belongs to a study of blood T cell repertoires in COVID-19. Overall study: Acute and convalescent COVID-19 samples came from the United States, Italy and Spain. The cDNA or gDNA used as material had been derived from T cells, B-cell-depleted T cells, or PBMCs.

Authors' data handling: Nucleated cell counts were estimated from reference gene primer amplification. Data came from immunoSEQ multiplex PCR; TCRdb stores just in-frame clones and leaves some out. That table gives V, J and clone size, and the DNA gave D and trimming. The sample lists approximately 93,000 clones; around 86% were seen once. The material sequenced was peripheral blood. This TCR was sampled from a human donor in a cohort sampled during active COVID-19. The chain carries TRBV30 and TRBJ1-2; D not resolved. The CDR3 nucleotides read TGTGCCTGGAGCTCAAGCCCCAATGGTGGTGGACTCTACACCTTC. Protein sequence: CAWSSSPNGGGLYTF.